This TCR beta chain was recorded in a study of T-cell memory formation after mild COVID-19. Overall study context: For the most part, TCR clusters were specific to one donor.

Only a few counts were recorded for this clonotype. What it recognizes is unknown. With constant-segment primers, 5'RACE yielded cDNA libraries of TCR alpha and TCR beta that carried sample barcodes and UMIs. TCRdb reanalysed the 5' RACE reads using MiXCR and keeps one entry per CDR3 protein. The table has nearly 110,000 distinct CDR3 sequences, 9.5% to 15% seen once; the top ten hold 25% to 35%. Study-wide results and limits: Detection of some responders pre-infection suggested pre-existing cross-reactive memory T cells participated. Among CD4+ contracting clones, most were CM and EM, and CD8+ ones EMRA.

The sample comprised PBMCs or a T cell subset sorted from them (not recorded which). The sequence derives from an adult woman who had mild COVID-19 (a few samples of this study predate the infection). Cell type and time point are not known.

CDR3 region: CASSQTGTGFYEQYF. In nucleotides, the CDR3 is TGTGCCAGCAGTCAGACCGGGACAGGGTTCTACGAGCAGTACTTC. This chain uses TRBV12-3 or TRBV12-4 with TRBJ2-7; 9 bases line up with TRBD1. This CDR3 comprises 15 residues. J gave up 3 bases and V 5 bases, and 8 bases lay outside the gene matches.